These 24 T cell receptor beta chains came from one sample sequenced in a study of identical twins. MiXCR, applied by TCRdb to the 5' RACE reads, yields one record per CDR3 protein. The sample lists around 680,000 distinct CDR3 sequences; around 8.6% were seen once. This sample also appeared in a second study, on yellow fever vaccine responses in identical twins.

Sequences were obtained from PBMCs. The receptor source for this set is a young woman in good health.

This clonotype was observed a handful of times. CDR3 in DNA: TGTGCCAGCAGTTACGTGAAGGGATTTCAGGGGGAGCAGTACTTC. Translating gives CASSYVKGFQGEQYF. J is TRBJ2-7 and V is TRBV6-5; D may be TRBD1 (6 bases). Germline V gives CDR1 MNHEY, CDR2 SVGAGI. This CDR3 spans 15 amino acids. Trimming removed 2 bases at V and 7 bases at J, with 18 bases between.

This clonotype has more than one count but fewer than ten. This chain links TRBV12-3 or TRBV12-4 with TRBJ1-5, with TRBD1 identical over 7 bases. Trimming at V came to 6 bases and at J to 2 bases, leaving 10 bases not matched to a gene. This CDR3 comprises 16 residues. The CDR3 here is CASSPKTGDGNQPQHF. Written as DNA, the CDR3 is TGTGCCAGCAGCCCAAAAACAGGGGATGGCAATCAGCCCCAGCATTTT.

The chain links TRBV27 to TRBJ2-1, with D possibly matching TRBD2 (6 bases). V was trimmed by 3 bases and J by 3 bases, leaving 12 bases between them. Germline assignment: CDR1 MNHEY and CDR2 SMNVEV (reference sequence). The CDR3 has 15 amino acids. Here the CDR3 DNA reads TGTGCCAGCAGTTTTCGTCTAGCGATCTACAATGAGCAGTTCTTC. The encoded protein is CASSFRLAIYNEQFF.

This chain joins TRBV20-1 and TRBJ1-5; D remains ambiguous. The CDR3 length is 15 residues. Trimming stripped 0 bases from V and 9 bases from J, with 18 bases between. Looked up from germline, CDR1 is DFQATT and CDR2 is SNEGSKA (reference sequence). The CDR3 sequence is CSARDLSVLWAPQHF. The CDR3 nucleotides read TGCAGTGCTAGAGATCTGTCAGTTTTATGGGCGCCCCAGCATTTT.

This clonotype was seen only a few times. J is TRBJ2-5 and V is TRBV28; D not certain. There are 13 residues in the CDR3. The V and J ends lost 3 bases and 1 base respectively, with 6 bases between them. Germline V gene sequence: CDR1 MDHEN, CDR2 SYDVKM. CDR3: CASSFVRQETQYF. CDR3 nucleotides: TGTGCCAGCAGTTTCGTCCGCCAAGAGACCCAGTACTTC.

This clonotype was seen at least ten times. DNA for the CDR3: TGTGCTAGTGGTTCATCAAAACAGGGAGCGTCCAATACCCAGTACTTC. This sequence encodes CASGSSKQGASNTQYF. The rearrangement links TRBV12-5 to TRBJ2-5, with a tentative D call TRBD1 (6 bases). The V gene's germline CDR1 is LGHNT and CDR2 FRNRAP. The CDR3 runs to 16 residues. Trimming left V 4 bases short and J 8 bases short, with 23 bases between.

The genes are TRBV20-1 and TRBJ2-3, with a tentative D call TRBD2 (5 bases). The CDR3 consists of 15 residues. CDR1 and CDR2 from the germline V gene are DFQATT and SNEGSKA (reference sequence). Trimming removed 4 bases at V and 3 bases at J, with 17 bases between. CDR3 amino acids: CSANPWMGGTDTQYF. The CDR3 nucleotides are TGCAGTGCTAACCCATGGATGGGCGGGACAGATACGCAGTATTTT.

There are many counts of this clonotype. The rearrangement links TRBV10-3 to TRBJ2-3; TRBD1 or TRBD2 may be the D gene (5 bases each). The germline V and J ends were trimmed by 6 bases and 1 base, with 14 bases remaining between them. This CDR3 has 15 amino acids. Germline loops: CDR1 ENHRY, CDR2 SYGVKD. The CDR3 nucleotides are TGTGCCATCAGCGGTGGAGGACAAGGCACAGATACGCAGTATTTT. It codes for CAISGGGQGTDTQYF.

The V gene is TRBV7-2, the J gene TRBJ2-1; weak D call: TRBD2 (6 bases). V was shortened by 1 base and J by 6 bases, with 13 bases between the two germline ends. The germline V gene has CDR1 SGHTA and CDR2 FQGNSA. The CDR3 loop spans 15 amino acids. The CDR3 here is CASSLGWDGSNEQFF. CDR3 in DNA: TGTGCCAGCAGCTTAGGATGGGACGGGAGCAATGAGCAGTTCTTC.

This clonotype was observed at least ten times. This rearrangement joins TRBV7-9 to TRBJ2-5; 8 nucleotides agree with TRBD1. The trim removed 3 bases at V and 4 bases at J, leaving 7 bases unmatched. The germline V gene encodes CDR1 SEHNR and CDR2 FQNEAQ (reference sequence). The CDR3 spans 15 residues. The CDR3 coding sequence is TGTGCCAGCAGCTTGATTTCCGGACAGGGAGAGACCCAGTACTTC. Its protein is CASSLISGQGETQYF.

This clonotype was found many times. This chain links TRBV27 with TRBJ2-5; weak D call: TRBD2 (6 bases). Trimming left V 6 bases short and J 2 bases short, with 13 bases between. Germline V gives CDR1 MNHEY, CDR2 SMNVEV (reference sequence). This CDR3 region has 14 residues. The CDR3 DNA reads TGTGCCAGCAGCCGGAGGCGGGATCAAGAGACCCAGTACTTC. Residues: CASSRRRDQETQYF.

CDR3 sequence reads: CASSESRRTSHNEQFF. As DNA, the CDR3 is TGCGCCAGCAGTGAGTCCCGCCGGACTAGTCACAATGAGCAGTTCTTC. The V and J genes are TRBV10-1 and TRBJ2-1; TRBD2 agrees at 7 bases. This CDR3 has 16 amino acids. CDR1 is WNHNN and CDR2 is SYGVQD in the germline V gene (reference sequence). J lost 5 bases, V lost 0 bases, and 7 bases had no gene match.

The chain combines TRBV18 with TRBJ1-2; a possible D gene is TRBD1 (5 bases). The V end lost 2 bases, the J end lost 0 bases, and 10 bases lay between the germline ends. The CDR3 totals 15 residues. Germline V CDR1 and CDR2: KGHSH, LQKENI. CDR3 coding DNA: TGTGCCAGCTCACCAGGGACTGATGCTAACTATGGCTACACCTTC. It specifies CASSPGTDANYGYTF.

This clonotype was detected a few times. The chain couples TRBV29-1 to TRBJ2-5, with 7 bases lining up with TRBD1. Trimming cost V 0 bases and J 4 bases; bases outside gene matches: 5. Germline V gene data show CDR1 as SQVTM and CDR2 as ANQGSEA. The length of the CDR3 is 14 residues. The CDR3 sequence is CSVEDPQGIETQYF. CDR3 coding DNA: TGCAGCGTTGAAGATCCACAGGGGATAGAGACCCAGTACTTC.

This clonotype was detected ten times or more. The chain is built from TRBV6-1 and TRBJ1-2; D is perhaps TRBD1 (5 bases). The CDR3 sequence is 14 residues long. Per germline, CDR1 MNHNS and CDR2 SASEGT. V was cut by 7 bases and J by 0 bases, with 12 bases left in between. The CDR3 nucleotides read TGTGCCAGCAACGACAGACAACCTAACTATGGCTACACCTTC. Encoded protein: CASNDRQPNYGYTF.

The rearrangement joins TRBV7-8 to TRBJ2-6, with D unresolved. Trimming pared 5 bases from V and 0 bases from J, leaving 8 bases between. Germline-derived CDR1 and CDR2 are SGHVS and FQNEAQ. The CDR3 runs 15 residues. The CDR3 loop is CASSPYFSGANVLTF. The DNA of the CDR3 is TGTGCCAGCAGCCCCTATTTCTCTGGGGCCAACGTCCTGACTTTC.

This clonotype showed up just a few times. The rearrangement links TRBV12-3 or TRBV12-4 to TRBJ2-1; D not certain. CDR3 length: 15 amino acids. Trimming took 5 bases from V and 6 from J, leaving 17 bases between them. CDR3 sequence reads: CASSPLFIDGNEQFF. The CDR3 nucleotides are TGTGCCAGCAGTCCCTTATTCATAGATGGCAATGAGCAGTTCTTC.

This chain connects TRBV29-1 to TRBJ2-7; no reliable D call. V was clipped by 3 bases and J by 5 bases, with 14 bases between them. Germline values: CDR1 SQVTM, CDR2 ANQGSEA. The CDR3 totals 13 residues. The CDR3 sequence: CSVDLENGDEQYF. Here the CDR3 DNA reads TGCAGCGTTGACCTAGAAAACGGTGACGAGCAGTACTTC.

This clonotype came up many times. The rearrangement uses TRBV4-3 and TRBJ2-1; 14 nucleotides align to TRBD2. This CDR3 comprises 18 residues. Trimming at V came to 4 bases and at J to 0 bases, leaving 5 bases not matched to a gene. The V gene's germline CDR1 is LGHNA and CDR2 YSLEER. The CDR3: CASSPGLAGGFSYNEQFF. The CDR3 nucleotides read TGCGCCAGCAGCCCCGGACTAGCGGGAGGTTTCTCCTACAATGAGCAGTTCTTC.

The chain recombines TRBV15 with TRBJ2-1, with D perhaps matching TRBD2 (5 bases). Trimming took 2 bases from V and 12 from J, leaving 20 bases between them. Looked up from germline, CDR1 is LNHNV and CDR2 is YYDKDF (reference sequence). CDR3 size: 15 residues. The CDR3 loop reads CATSRFGAAQLVQFF. The CDR3, as DNA: TGTGCCACCAGCAGATTTGGAGCGGCCCAACTGGTGCAGTTCTTC.

The table lists this clonotype with a few counts. This chain uses TRBV2 with TRBJ2-7; TRBD1 aligns across 8 bases. The J segment lost 7 bases and the V segment lost 2 bases, leaving 4 bases of the junction unmatched. Looked up from germline, CDR1 is SNHLY and CDR2 is FYNNEI. The CDR3 spans 13 residues. CDR3 DNA: TGTGCCAGCAGTGAAAACAGGGGGAGGGAGCAGTACTTC. Translating gives CASSENRGREQYF.

This clonotype was picked up a small number of times. V gene TRBV7-6 combines with J gene TRBJ2-7; TRBD1 matches 10 bases. Germline CDR1 SGHVS, CDR2 FNYEAQ. CDR3 size: 16 residues. Germline trimming cut 6 bases from V and 2 bases from J; bases unmatched to any gene: 10. The CDR3 DNA reads TGTGCCAGCAGAGCCGGGACAGGGACAGGGGCCTACGAGCAGTACTTC. Translated, it gives CASRAGTGTGAYEQYF. Complete variable domain (other parts from reference TRBV7-6 and TRBJ2-7): GAGVSQSPRYKVTKRGQDVALRCDPISGHVSLYWYRQALGQGPEFLTYFNYEAQQDKSGLPNDRFSAERPEGSISTLTIQRTEQRDSAMYRCASRAGTGTGAYEQYFGPGTRLTVT.

The rearrangement joins TRBV27 to TRBJ2-7, with D possibly being TRBD1 (5 bases). This CDR3 region has 14 residues. Trimming took off 3 bases at V and 0 bases at J, with 9 bases between the two ends. Germline V gives CDR1 MNHEY, CDR2 SMNVEV (reference sequence). In DNA, the CDR3 is TGTGCCAGCAGTTTTTATCAGGGCTCCTACGAGCAGTACTTC. Amino acid sequence: CASSFYQGSYEQYF.

This clonotype was detected a few times. This chain uses TRBV7-9 with TRBJ2-3, with D perhaps TRBD1 (6 bases). Trimming left V 6 bases short and J 5 bases short, with 9 bases between. From germline, CDR1 is SEHNR and CDR2 FQNEAQ (reference sequence). This CDR3 region has 12 residues. The CDR3 nucleotides are TGTGCCAGCAGAACAGGGTTAGATACGCAGTATTTT. This codes for CASRTGLDTQYF.